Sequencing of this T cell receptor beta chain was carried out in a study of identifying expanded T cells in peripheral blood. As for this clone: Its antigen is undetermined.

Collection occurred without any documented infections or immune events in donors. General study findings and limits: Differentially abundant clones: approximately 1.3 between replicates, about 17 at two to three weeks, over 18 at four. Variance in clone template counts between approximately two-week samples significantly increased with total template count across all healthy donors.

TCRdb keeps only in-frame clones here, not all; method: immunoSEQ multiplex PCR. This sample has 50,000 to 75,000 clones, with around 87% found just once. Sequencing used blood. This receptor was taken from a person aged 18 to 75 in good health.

Here the CDR3 DNA reads TGTGCCAGCAGCGTAGGGGGGACATCCACCTACGAGCAGTACTTC. Its protein is CASSVGGTSTYEQYF. The V and J genes are TRBV9 and TRBJ2-7; the D gene is possibly TRBD1 (6 bases). Germline values: CDR1 SGDLS, CDR2 YYNGEE. V dropped 0 bases and J dropped 2 bases, with 12 bases sitting between them. This CDR3 comprises 15 residues.